A selection of T cell receptor beta chains follows, all from one sample in a study of shared clonotypes between healthy human individuals. Repertoires were generated with immunoSEQ multiplex PCR, while TCRdb's copy carries only in-frame clones and drops some. The table records some 1 million clones, around 74% of them present only once. Sequenced material: memory CD4+ T cells sorted from blood. The receptors derive from a man aged 18 to 29 in good health. The CDR3 runs from the conserved cysteine through the conserved F or W.

CDR3aa,v_gene
CASSSDGYYGYTF,TRBV27
CASSLASGGTDTQYF,TRBV5-1
CASSQEGDTQYF,TRBV4-2
CASSRWQPTLAKNIQYF,TRBV7-9
CASSSSPGQYSNQPQHF,TRBV7-2
CASSLRDYSYEQYF,TRBV6-1
CASSPSGGSPHTQYF,TRBV9
CASSLSGANVLTF,TRBV28
CAWGAGTEGNTIYF,TRBV30
CSARTGSEQYF,TRBV20-1
CASRTSGGSSYEQYF,TRBV11-2
CASSGSGGPVNEQFF,TRBV10-1
CASSQDLAGVNYGYTF,TRBV4-3